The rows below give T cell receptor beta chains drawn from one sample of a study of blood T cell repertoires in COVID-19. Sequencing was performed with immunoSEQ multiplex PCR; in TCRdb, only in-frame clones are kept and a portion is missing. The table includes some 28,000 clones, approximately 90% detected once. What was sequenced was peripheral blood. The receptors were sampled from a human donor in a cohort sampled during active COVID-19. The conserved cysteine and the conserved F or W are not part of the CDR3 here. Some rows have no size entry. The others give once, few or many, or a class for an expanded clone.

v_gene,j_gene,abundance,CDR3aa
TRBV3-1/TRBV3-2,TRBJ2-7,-,AGGAGRGVYGQY
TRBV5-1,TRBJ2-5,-,ASSLEGTDSREAQY
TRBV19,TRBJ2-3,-,ASSIVASGRGGTDTQY
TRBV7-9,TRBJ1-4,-,ASSLAGHLNEKLF
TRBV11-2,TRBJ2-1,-,ASSQAGGPGNEQF
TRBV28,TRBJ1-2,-,ASRAQGRVGWDGYT
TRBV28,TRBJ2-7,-,ASSFNRGRTYEQY
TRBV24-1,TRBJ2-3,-,ATSREVADTQY
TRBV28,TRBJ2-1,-,ASSSPGAELLNEQF
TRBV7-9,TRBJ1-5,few,ASSLTTGRSENQPQH
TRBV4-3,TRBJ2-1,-,ASSQDAGAPGTQF
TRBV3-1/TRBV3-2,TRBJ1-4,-,ASSQDAAGGWEKLF
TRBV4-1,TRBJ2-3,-,ASSQAPVVGASTDTQY
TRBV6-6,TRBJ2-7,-,ASSQGGELYEQY
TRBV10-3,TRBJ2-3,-,AISEADRYSTDTQY
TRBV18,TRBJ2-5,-,ASSGLGQGEETQY
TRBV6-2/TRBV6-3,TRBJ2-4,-,ASSYSTSGGQSNIQY
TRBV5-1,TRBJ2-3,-,ASSLGLADTDTQY
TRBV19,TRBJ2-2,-,ASITSGVNTGELF
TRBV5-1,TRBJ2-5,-,ASSLQGGGETQY
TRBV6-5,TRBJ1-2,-,ASSYTATWGLNGYT
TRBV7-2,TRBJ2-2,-,ASNQAGVQNTGELF